The sequence of this TCR beta chain was determined in a study of T-cell memory formation after mild COVID-19. Study-wide results and limits: CD4/CD8 balance held among clones contracting day 15 to 85, and later expanders leaned CD4+.

The CDR3 is 13 amino acids. With 4 bases removed from V and 4 bases from J, the gap between germline ends came to 7 bases. CDR1 SGHTA and CDR2 FQGNSA come from the germline V gene. Worth noting for this clonotype: Its cognate antigen is unknown.

Employing constant-segment primers, 5'RACE generated TCR alpha and TCR beta cDNA libraries bearing sample barcodes and UMIs. From the 5' RACE reads, TCRdb called clonotypes with MiXCR, one entry per CDR3 protein. The data show roughly 170,000 distinct CDR3 sequences, with approximately 17% seen just once and 3.9% held by the top ten. This chain links TRBV7-2 with TRBJ2-2; D unclear. Specimen: PBMCs or a T cell subset sorted from them (not recorded which). The clonotype originates from a young man who had mild COVID-19 (a few samples of this study predate the infection). Cell type and time point are not known. The CDR3 loop is CASSSYLTGELFF. DNA for the CDR3: TGTGCCAGCAGCTCCTACCTCACCGGGGAGCTGTTTTTT.